This T cell receptor (beta chain) was sequenced in a study of blood T cell repertoires in COVID-19. This clone showed up just a few times. Profiling relied on immunoSEQ multiplex PCR, and the TCRdb table lists in-frame clones only, not all of them. Among about 160,000 clones listed, around three quarters were seen once. The CDR3 extends over 16 amino acids. The V end lost 6 bases, the J end lost 5 bases, and 22 bases lay between the germline ends. Germline lookup yields CDR1 KGHSH and CDR2 LQKENI. The material sequenced was peripheral blood. This rearrangement joins TRBV18 to TRBJ1-1, with D tentatively TRBD1 (5 bases). The receptor's source is a man in his sixties with acute or convalescent COVID-19. CDR3 in DNA: TGTGCCAGCTCTCCCAAAACCCATTCAGGGTCGACTGAAGCTTTCTTT. Encoded protein: CASSPKTHSGSTEAFF.